The TCR beta chain described here comes from a study of CXCR3-negative and CXCR3-positive naive CD8 T cells. Findings and caveats of the study: CXCR3-positive naive cells carried more hydrophobic TRB CDR3s than CXCR3-negative ones.

A remark on this clonotype: The target antigen is unknown.

This CDR3 is built from 21 residues. CDR1 is MNHEY and CDR2 is SVGAGI in the germline V gene. TRB cDNA libraries were made by UMI-labeled 5' RACE. TCRdb reprocessed the 5' RACE reads and keeps a single row for each CDR3 protein, giving no DNA. The repertoire table contains some 150,000 distinct CDR3 sequences. The clonotype comes from a human donor in good health. Some clones in this sample may be carry-over from other donors' samples. Input material: naive CXCR3+ CD8+ T cells from blood. Subset given: CD45RO-CCR7+CD27+CD95- naive CD8+ T cells expressing CXCR3 (TNR3+). The chain has TRBV6-5 and TRBJ2-5; TCRdb calls TRBD2, which cannot be checked without DNA. The CDR3 here is CASSYSSLWDGGIGRQETQYF.